This T cell receptor (beta chain) was found in a study of control samples from healthy donors and cancer patients (TCRdb year 2020). Reading from cysteine to phenylalanine, the CDR3 counts 15 amino acids. CDR3 DNA is the only sequence kept; it has 45 bases, read in frame from the first base. V loses 6 bases, J loses 0 bases, and the germline ends lie 12 bases apart. Per the germline V gene, MGHDK is the CDR1 and SYGVNS is the CDR2. As for this clone: The antigen it binds to is not known. There are no base qualities to consult, and no much larger clone falls within one base.

Library construction relied on the immunoSEQ multiplex PCR assay. What TCRdb holds here is the immuneACCESS table cut down to in-frame rearrangements. Part of the clones is not present; checked against another copy, under half of the missing clones reflect an unresolved V gene, and the others are unexplained. The sample table contains 150,000 to 180,000 clones; only one count was recorded for roughly 94% of them. In total, the top ten clones hold approximately 6.1% of the sample. The chain is assembled from TRBV25-1 and TRBJ1-5; D gene: possibly TRBD1, on 6 matching bases. Sequenced material: blood. This receptor was taken from a man in his forties in good health. CDR3 region: CASRRGADSNQPQHF. The DNA reads as follows: TGTGCCAGCAGGAGGGGGGCGGATAGCAATCAGCCCCAGCATTTT.